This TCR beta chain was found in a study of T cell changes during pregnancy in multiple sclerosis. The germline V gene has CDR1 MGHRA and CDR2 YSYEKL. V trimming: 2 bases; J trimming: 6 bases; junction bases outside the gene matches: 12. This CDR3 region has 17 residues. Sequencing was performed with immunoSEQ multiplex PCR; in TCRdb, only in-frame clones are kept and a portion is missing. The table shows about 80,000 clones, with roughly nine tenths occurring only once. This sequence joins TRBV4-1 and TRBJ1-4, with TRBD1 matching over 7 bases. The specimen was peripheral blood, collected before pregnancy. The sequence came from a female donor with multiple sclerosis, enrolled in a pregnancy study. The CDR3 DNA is TGCGCCAGCAGCCAACCTACTCAGGGACAGAGGGATGAAAAACTGTTTTTT. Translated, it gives CASSQPTQGQRDEKLFF.